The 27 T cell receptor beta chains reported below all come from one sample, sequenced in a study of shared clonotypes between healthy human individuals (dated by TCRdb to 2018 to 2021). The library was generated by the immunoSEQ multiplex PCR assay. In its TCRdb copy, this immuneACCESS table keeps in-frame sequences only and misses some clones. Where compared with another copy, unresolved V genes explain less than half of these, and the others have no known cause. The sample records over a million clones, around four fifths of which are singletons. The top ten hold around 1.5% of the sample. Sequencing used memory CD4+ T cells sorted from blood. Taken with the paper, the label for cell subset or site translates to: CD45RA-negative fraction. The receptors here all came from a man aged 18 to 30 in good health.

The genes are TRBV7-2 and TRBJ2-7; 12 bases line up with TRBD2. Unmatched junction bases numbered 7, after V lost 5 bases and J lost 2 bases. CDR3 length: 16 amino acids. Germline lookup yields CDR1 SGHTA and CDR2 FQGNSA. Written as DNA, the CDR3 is TGTGCCAGCAGCCCTCTAGCGGGAGGGGCTACCTACGAGCAGTACTTC. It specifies CASSPLAGGATYEQYF.

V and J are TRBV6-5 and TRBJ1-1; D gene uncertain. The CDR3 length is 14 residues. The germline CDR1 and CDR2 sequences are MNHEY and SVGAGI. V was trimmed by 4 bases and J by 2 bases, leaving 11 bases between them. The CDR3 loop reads CASSSTYTNTEAFF. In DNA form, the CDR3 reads TGTGCCAGCAGTTCGACTTACACAAACACTGAAGCTTTCTTT.

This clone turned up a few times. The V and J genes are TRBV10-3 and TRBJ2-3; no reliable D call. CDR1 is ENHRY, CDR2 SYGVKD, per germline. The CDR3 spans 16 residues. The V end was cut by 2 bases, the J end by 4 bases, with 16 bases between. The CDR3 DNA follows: TGTGCCATCAGTGAGGGTCAGGTCAATTACGCAGATACGCAGTATTTT. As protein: CAISEGQVNYADTQYF.

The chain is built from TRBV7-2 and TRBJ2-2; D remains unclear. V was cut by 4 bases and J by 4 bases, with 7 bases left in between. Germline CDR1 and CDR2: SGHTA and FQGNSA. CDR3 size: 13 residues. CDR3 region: CASSSGPTGELFF. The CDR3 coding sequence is TGTGCCAGCAGCTCAGGACCCACCGGGGAGCTGTTTTTT.

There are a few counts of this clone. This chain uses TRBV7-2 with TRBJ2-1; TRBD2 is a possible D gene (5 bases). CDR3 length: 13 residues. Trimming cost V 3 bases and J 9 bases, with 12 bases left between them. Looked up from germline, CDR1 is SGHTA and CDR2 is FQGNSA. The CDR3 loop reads CASSFNGIPEQFF. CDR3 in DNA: TGTGCCAGCAGCTTCAACGGGATACCTGAGCAGTTCTTC.

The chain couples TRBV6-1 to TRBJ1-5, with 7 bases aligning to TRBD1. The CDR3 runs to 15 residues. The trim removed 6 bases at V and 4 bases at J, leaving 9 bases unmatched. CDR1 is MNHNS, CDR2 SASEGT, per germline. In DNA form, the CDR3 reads TGTGCCAGCAGGGCAGGGGGTCTTGGAAATCAGCCCCAGCATTTT. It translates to CASRAGGLGNQPQHF.

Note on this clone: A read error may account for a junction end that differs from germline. In DNA, the CDR3 is TGTGCTAGCAGCTCAGGACAGGGGGGGTCCTACGAGCAGTACTTC. Its protein is CASSSGQGGSYEQYF. This chain joins TRBV7-7 and TRBJ2-7; 10 bases are a match to TRBD1. The CDR3 runs 15 residues. Germline CDR1 reads SSHAT; CDR2 reads FNYEAQ (reference sequence).

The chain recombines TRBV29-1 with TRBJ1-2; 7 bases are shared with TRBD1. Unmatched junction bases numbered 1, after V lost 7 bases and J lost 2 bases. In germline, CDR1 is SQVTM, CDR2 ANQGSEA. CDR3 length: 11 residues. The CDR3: CSGDSNYGYTF. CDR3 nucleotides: TGCAGCGGGGACAGCAACTATGGCTACACCTTC.

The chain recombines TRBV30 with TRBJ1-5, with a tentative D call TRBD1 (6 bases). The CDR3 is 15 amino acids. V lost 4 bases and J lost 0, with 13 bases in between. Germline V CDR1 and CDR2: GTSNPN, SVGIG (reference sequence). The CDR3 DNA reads TGTGCCTGGAACCCGACAGGATATAGCAATCAGCCCCAGCATTTT. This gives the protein CAWNPTGYSNQPQHF.

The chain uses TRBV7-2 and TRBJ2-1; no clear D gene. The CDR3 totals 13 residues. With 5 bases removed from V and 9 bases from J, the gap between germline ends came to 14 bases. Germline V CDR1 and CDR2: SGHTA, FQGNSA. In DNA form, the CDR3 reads TGTGCCAGCAGCCCCAAGCTAGAGACTGAGCAGTTCTTC. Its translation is CASSPKLETEQFF.

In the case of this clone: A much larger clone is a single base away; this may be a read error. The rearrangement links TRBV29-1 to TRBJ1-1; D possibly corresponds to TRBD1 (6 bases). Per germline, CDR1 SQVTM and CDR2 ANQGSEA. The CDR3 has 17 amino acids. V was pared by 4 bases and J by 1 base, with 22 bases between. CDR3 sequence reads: CSVGWATGPPTNTEAFF. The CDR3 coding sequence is TGCAGCGTTGGATGGGCGACAGGACCCCCTACGAACACTGAAGCTTTCTTT. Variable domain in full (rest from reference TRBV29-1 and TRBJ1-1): SAVISQKPSRDICQRGTSLTIQCQVDSQVTMMFWYRQQPGQSLTLIATANQGSEATYESGFVIDKFPISRPNLTFSTLTVSNMSPEDSSIYLCSVGWATGPPTNTEAFFGQGTRLTVV.

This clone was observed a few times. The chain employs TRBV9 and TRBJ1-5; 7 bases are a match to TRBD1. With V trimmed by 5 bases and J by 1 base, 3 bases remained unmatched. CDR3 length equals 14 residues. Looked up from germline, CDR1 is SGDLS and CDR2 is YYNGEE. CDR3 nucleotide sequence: TGTGCCAGCAGTACAGGGGTGAGCAATCAGCCCCAGCATTTT. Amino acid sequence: CASSTGVSNQPQHF.

CDR3 sequence: CAISESRGGYEQYF. CDR3 DNA sequence: TGTGCCATCAGTGAGTCACGAGGGGGCTACGAGCAGTACTTC. The chain combines TRBV10-3 with TRBJ2-7, with D possibly matching TRBD1 (6 bases). CDR1 and CDR2 (germline): ENHRY, SYGVKD. There are 14 residues in the CDR3. V dropped 0 bases and J dropped 3 bases, with 9 bases sitting between them.

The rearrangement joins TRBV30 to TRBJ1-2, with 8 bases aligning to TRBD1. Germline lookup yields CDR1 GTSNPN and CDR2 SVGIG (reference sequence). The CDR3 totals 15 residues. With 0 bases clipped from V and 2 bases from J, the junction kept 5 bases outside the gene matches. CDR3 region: CAWSVTGQGNYGYTF. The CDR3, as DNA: TGTGCCTGGAGTGTAACAGGACAGGGAAACTATGGCTACACCTTC.

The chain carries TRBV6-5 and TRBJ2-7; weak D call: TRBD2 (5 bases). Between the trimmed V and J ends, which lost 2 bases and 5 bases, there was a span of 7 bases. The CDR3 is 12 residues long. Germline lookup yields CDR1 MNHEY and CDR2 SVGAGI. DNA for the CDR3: TGTGCCAGCAGTTACCCTAGCCACGAGCAGTACTTC. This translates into CASSYPSHEQYF.

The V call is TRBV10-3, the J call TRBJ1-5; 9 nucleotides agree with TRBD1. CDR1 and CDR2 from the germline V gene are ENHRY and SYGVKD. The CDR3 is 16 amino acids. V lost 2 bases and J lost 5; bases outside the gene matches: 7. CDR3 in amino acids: CAISEPRTGDHQPQHF. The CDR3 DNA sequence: TGTGCCATCAGTGAGCCTCGGACAGGGGATCATCAGCCCCAGCATTTT.

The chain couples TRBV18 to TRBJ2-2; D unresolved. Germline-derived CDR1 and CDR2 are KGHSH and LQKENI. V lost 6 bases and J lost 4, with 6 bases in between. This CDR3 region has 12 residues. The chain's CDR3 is CASSRITGELFF. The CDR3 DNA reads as TGTGCCAGCTCTCGGATCACCGGGGAGCTGTTTTTT.

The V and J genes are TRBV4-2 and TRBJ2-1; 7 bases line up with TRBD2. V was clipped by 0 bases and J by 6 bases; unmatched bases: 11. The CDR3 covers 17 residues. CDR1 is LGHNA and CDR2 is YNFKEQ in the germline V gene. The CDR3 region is CASSQEFRGSSGNEQFF. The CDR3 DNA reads TGTGCCAGCAGCCAAGAATTTCGCGGGAGTTCTGGCAATGAGCAGTTCTTC.

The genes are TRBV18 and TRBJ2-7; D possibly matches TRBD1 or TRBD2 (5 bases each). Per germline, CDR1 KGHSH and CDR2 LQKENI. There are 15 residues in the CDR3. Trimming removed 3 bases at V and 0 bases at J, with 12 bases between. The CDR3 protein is CASSPTRGRSYEQYF. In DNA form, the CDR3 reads TGTGCCAGCTCACCCACCCGGGGCCGCTCCTACGAGCAGTACTTC.

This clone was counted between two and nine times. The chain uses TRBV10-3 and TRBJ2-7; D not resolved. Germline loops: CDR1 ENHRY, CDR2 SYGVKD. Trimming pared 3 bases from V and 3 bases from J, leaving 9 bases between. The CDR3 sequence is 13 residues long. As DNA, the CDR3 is TGTGCCATCAGTGAAATCATAGGCTACGAGCAGTACTTC. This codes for CAISEIIGYEQYF.

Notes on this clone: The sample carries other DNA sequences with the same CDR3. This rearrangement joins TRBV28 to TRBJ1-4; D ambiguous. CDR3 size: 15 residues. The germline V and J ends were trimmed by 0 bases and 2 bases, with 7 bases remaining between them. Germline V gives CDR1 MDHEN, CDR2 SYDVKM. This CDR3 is CASSLWGATNEKLFF. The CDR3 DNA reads TGTGCCAGCAGTTTATGGGGAGCCACTAATGAAAAACTGTTTTTT.

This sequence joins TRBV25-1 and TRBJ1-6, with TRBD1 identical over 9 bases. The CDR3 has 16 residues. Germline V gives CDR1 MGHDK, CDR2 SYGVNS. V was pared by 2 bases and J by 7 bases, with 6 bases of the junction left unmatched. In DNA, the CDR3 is TGTGCCAGCAGTGAACCGGGACAGGGCAACAATTCACCCCTCCACTTT. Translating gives CASSEPGQGNNSPLHF.

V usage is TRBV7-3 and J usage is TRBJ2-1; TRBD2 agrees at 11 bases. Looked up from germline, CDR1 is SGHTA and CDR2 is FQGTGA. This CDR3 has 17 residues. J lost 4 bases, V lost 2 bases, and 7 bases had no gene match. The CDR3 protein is CASSLAPSSGGYNEQFF. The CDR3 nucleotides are TGTGCCAGCAGCTTAGCCCCCTCTAGCGGGGGGTACAATGAGCAGTTCTTC.

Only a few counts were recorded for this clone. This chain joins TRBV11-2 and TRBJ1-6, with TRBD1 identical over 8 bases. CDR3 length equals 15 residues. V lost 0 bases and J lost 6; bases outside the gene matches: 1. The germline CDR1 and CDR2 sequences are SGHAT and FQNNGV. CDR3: CASSLDTGGNSPLHF. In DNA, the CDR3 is TGTGCCAGCAGCTTAGACACAGGGGGTAATTCACCCCTCCACTTT.

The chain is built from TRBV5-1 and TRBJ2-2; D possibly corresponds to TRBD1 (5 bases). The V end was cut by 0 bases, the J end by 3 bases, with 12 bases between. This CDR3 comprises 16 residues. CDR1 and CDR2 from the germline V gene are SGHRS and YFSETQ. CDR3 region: CASSLAGLADTGELFF. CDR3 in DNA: TGCGCCAGCAGCTTGGCAGGGCTCGCGGACACCGGGGAGCTGTTTTTT.

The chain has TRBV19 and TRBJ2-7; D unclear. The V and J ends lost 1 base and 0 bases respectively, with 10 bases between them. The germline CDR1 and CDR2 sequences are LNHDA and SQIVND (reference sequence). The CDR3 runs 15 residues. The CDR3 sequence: CASSIGIAVSYEQYF. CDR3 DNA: TGTGCCAGTAGTATAGGAATAGCAGTCTCCTACGAGCAGTACTTC. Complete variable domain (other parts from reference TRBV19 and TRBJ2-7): DGGITQSPKYLFRKEGQNVTLSCEQNLNHDAMYWYRQDPGQGLRLIYYSQIVNDFQKGDIAEGYSVSREKKESFPLTVTSAQKNPTAFYLCASSIGIAVSYEQYFGPGTRLTVT.

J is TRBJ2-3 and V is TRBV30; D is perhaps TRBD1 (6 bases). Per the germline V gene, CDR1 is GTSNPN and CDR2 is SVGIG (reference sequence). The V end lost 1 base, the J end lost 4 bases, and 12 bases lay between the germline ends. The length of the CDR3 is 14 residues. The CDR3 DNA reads TGTGCCTGGAGTGCCGGGACACTGGCAGATACGCAGTATTTT. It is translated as CAWSAGTLADTQYF.